This TCR beta chain originates from a study of CD8 T cells in ankylosing spondylitis. Study findings and constraints: Significantly higher representation of disease-linked clones was reported for matched ankylosing spondylitis synovial fluid. Some motif variants had been reported before (in reactive arthritis synovial fluid and blood). A CD8+ phenotype characterized the disease-linked clones, which were relatively rare in peripheral blood.

The V end lost 3 bases, the J end lost 5 bases, and 18 bases lay between the germline ends. This CDR3 has 16 residues. Germline values: CDR1 SGHRS, CDR2 YFSETQ. The sample holds many counts of this clonotype. Its antigen remains unidentified. Generation of TCR beta libraries employed quantitative 5'-RACE incorporating molecular barcodes. TCRdb itself ran the 5' RACE reads through MiXCR, one entry per CDR3 protein. The sample has about 300,000 distinct CDR3 sequences, roughly 11% seen once. Sequencing was carried out using blood, either unsorted or a sorted T cell fraction (not recorded which). The TCR originated in a female donor with ankylosing spondylitis or in good health (not recorded which). The chain employs TRBV5-1 and TRBJ2-1; D gene uncertain. The CDR3 DNA sequence: TGCGCCAGCAGCTGGGTTGTGGGCGGCGTAGACAATGAGCAGTTCTTC. Its protein is CASSWVVGGVDNEQFF. Based on the CDR3 plus reference TRBV5-1 and TRBJ2-1, the full variable domain is KAGVTQTPRYLIKTRGQQVTLSCSPISGHRSVSWYQQTPGQGLQFLFEYFSETQRNKGNFPGRFSGRQFSNSRSEMNVSTLELGDSALYLCASSWVVGGVDNEQFFGPGTRLTVL.